This TCR beta chain comes out of a study of cytomegalovirus exposure and HLA in healthy donors. The PCR had 60 Vbeta and 13 Jbeta primers. Libraries were prepared by immunoSEQ multiplex PCR; TCRdb keeps only in-frame clonotypes and omits some of them. The sample yields over 150,000 clones, approximately 75% seen once. Germline assignment: CDR1 SGHTA and CDR2 FQGNSA. The CDR3 covers 14 residues. V was pared by 5 bases and J by 2 bases, with 12 bases between. There are a few counts of this clone. The target antigen is unknown. Study-level findings and limits: A later analysis reportedly identified an Asian-associated ancestry cluster as carrying fewer N-insertions than the approximately 640-donor mean. Accurate prediction of HLA-A and HLA-B alleles (for most subjects) was reportedly achieved from TCR beta sequences.

The sequenced sample was PBMCs. The TCR comes from a man younger than 35 in good health and CMV-seronegative. This sequence joins TRBV7-2 and TRBJ1-1; no firm D call. The CDR3 here is CASSQQVLNTEAFF. Here the CDR3 DNA reads TGTGCCAGCAGCCAACAAGTTCTTAACACTGAAGCTTTCTTT.